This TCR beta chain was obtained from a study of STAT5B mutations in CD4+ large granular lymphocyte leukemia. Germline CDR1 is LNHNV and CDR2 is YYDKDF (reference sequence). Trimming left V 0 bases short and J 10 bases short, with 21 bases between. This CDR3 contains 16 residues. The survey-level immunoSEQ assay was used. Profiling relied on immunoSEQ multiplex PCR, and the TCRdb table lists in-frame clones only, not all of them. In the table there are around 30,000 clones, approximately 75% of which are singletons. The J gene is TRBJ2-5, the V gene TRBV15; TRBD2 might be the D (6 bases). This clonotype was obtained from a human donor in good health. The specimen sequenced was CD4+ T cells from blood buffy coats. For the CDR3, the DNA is TGTGCCACCAGCAGAGATGCACTAACGGCCCCAGCGGGCCAGTACTTC. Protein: CATSRDALTAPAGQYF.